The rows below give T cell receptor beta chains drawn from one sample of a study of blood T cell repertoires in COVID-19. TCRdb's copy holds only in-frame clones and misses some; the assay was immunoSEQ multiplex PCR. The sample holds roughly 200,000 clones, around 85% seen once. The sequencing input was PBMCs or T cells enriched from blood (not recorded which). Receptors were obtained from a man in his forties who had recovered from COVID-19. Both conserved end residues are part of each CDR3. The D gene is left open where the match is weak. Rows may omit the clone size; those that give it use once, few, many or a size class.

>NA|14|TRBJ1-2|once|TRBV5-1
CASSLLTADYGYTF
TGCGCCAGCAGCTTGTTAACAGCAGACTATGGCTACACCTTC
>NA|13|TRBJ2-5|NA|TRBV7-9
CASSSRVLQAQYF
TGTGCCAGCAGCTCCCGAGTGCTCCAAGCCCAGTACTTC
>TRBD2|16|TRBJ2-5|NA|TRBV27
CASSPGVAGGGETQYF
TGTGCCAGCAGTCCTGGAGTAGCGGGAGGGGGAGAGACCCAGTACTTC
>TRBD1|15|TRBJ2-2|once|TRBV11-2
CASSLVQGDTGELFF
TGTGCCAGCAGCTTAGTACAGGGGGACACCGGGGAGCTGTTTTTT
>TRBD1|15|TRBJ1-2|few|TRBV5-1
CASSLDGQGAQGYTF
TGCGCCAGCAGCTTGGATGGACAGGGGGCGCAGGGCTACACCTTC
>NA|14|TRBJ1-1|NA|TRBV4-1
CASSRGQMNTEAFF
TGCGCCAGCAGCCGGGGACAAATGAACACTGAAGCTTTCTTT
>NA|14|TRBJ1-2|NA|TRBV3-1/TRBV3-2
CASSQVGRGSGYTF
TGTGCCAGCAGCCAAGTGGGGCGGGGGAGTGGCTACACCTTC
>TRBD2|15|TRBJ2-2|NA|TRBV9
CASSPTSSGSGELFF
TGTGCCAGCAGCCCGACTAGCTCTGGGTCCGGGGAGCTGTTTTTT
>TRBD2|14|TRBJ2-7|NA|TRBV6-2/TRBV6-3
CASSTGLAGDEQYF
TGTGCCAGCAGTACCGGACTAGCGGGAGACGAGCAGTACTTC
>TRBD1|16|TRBJ2-7|NA|TRBV28
CASSFFGGDRDYEQYF
TGTGCCAGCAGTTTTTTTGGGGGGGACAGGGACTACGAGCAGTACTTC
>NA|13|TRBJ1-2|NA|TRBV18
CASSPLANYGYTF
TGTGCCAGCTCACCATTAGCTAACTATGGCTACACCTTC